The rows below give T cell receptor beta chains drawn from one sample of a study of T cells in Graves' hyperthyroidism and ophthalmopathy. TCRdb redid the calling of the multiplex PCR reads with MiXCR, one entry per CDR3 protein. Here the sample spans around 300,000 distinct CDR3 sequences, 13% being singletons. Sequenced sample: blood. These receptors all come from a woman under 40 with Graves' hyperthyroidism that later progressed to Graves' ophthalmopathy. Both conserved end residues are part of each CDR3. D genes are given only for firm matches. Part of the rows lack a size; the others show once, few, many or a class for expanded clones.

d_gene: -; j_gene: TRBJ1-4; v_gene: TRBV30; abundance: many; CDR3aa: CAWSPDSLNEKLFF; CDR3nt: TGTGCCTGGAGTCCGGACAGCCTTAATGAAAAACTGTTTTTT
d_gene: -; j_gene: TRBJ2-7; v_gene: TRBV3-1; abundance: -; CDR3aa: CASSQEGRKASSSEQYF; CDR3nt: TGTGCCAGCAGCCAAGAGGGGAGGAAGGCTAGCAGTAGCGAGCAGTACTTC
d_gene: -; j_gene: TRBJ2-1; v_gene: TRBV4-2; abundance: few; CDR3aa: CASSPGHDNEQFF; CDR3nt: TGTGCCAGCAGCCCCGGACATGACAATGAGCAGTTCTTC
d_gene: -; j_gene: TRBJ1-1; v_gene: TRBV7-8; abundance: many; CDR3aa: CASSFTTGGLNTEAFF; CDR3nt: TGTGCCAGCAGCTTTACAACAGGTGGTCTGAACACTGAAGCTTTCTTT
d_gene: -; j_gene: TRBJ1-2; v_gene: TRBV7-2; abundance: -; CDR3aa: CASSSGGKAYGYTF; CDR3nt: TGTGCCAGCAGCTCCGGTGGTAAGGCCTATGGCTACACCTTC
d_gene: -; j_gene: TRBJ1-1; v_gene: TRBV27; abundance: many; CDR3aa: CASSLSAVGNTEAFF; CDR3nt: TGTGCCAGCAGTTTATCGGCAGTGGGGAACACTGAAGCTTTCTTT
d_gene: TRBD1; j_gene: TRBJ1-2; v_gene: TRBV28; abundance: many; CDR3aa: CASSLTMDRVRNYGYTF; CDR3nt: TGTGCCAGCAGTTTAACCATGGACAGGGTGAGAAACTATGGCTACACCTTC
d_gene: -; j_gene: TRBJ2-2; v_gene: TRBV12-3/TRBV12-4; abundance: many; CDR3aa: CASSRQLTGELFF; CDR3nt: TGTGCCAGCAGCCGGCAGCTCACCGGGGAGCTGTTTTTT
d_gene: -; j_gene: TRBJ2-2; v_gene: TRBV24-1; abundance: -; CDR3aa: CATSDLKGTSFDTGELFF; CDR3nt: TGTGCCACCAGTGATTTGAAGGGGACCTCTTTTGATACAGGGGAGCTGTTTTTT
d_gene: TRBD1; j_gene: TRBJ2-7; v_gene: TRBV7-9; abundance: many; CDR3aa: CASSLPGTAYYEQYF; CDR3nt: TGTGCCAGCAGCTTACCCGGGACAGCATACTACGAGCAGTACTTC
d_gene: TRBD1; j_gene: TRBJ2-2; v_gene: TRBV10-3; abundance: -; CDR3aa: CATRRTGAGELFF; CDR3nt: TGTGCCACCCGCCGGACAGGAGCCGGGGAGCTGTTTTTT
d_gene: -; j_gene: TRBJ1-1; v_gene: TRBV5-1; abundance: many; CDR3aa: CASSLTGPTEAFF; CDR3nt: TGCGCCAGCAGCTTGACCGGGCCCACTGAAGCTTTCTTT
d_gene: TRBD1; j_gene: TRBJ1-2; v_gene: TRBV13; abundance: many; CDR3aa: CASSLSGQIDFNYGYTF; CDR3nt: TGTGCCAGCAGCTTATCGGGACAGATAGACTTTAACTATGGCTACACCTTC
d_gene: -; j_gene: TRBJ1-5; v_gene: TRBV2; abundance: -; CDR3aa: CASSFLGRRNQPQHF; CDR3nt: TGTGCCAGCAGTTTTTTGGGGAGACGCAATCAGCCCCAGCATTTT
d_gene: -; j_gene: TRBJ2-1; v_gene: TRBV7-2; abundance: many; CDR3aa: CASSLGGKGFDEQFF; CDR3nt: TGTGCCAGCAGCTTAGGGGGGAAAGGTTTCGATGAGCAGTTCTTC
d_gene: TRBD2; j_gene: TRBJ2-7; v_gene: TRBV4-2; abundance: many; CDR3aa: CASSQGGSGALGEQYF; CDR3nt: TGTGCCAGCAGCCAAGGGGGGAGCGGGGCCCTCGGCGAGCAGTACTTC